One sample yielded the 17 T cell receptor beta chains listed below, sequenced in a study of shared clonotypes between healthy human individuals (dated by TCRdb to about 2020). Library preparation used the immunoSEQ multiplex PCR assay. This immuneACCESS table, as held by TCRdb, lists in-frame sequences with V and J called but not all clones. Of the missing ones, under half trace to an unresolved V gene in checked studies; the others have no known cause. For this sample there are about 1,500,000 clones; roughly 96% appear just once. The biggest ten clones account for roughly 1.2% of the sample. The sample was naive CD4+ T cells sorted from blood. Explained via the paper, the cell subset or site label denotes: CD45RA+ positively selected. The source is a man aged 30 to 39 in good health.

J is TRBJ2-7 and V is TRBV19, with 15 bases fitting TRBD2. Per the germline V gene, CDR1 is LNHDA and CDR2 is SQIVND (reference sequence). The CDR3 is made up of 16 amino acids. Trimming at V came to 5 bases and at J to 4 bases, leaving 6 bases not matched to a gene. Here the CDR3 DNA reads TGTGCCAGTAGTCCCCAAGGACTAGCGGGAGGGTACGAGCAGTACTTC. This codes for CASSPQGLAGGYEQYF.

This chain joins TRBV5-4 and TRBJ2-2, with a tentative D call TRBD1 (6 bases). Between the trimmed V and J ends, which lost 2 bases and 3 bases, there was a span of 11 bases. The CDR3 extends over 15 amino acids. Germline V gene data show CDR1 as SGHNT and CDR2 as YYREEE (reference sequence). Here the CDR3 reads CASSFHYRDTGELFF. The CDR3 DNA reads TGTGCCAGCAGCTTTCATTACAGGGACACCGGGGAGCTGTTTTTT.

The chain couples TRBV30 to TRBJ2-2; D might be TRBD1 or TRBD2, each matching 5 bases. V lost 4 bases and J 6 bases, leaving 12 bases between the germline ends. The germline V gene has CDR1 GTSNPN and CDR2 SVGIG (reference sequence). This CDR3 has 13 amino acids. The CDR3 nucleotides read TGTGCCTGGAATACCCAGGGACCCGGGGAGCTGTTTTTT. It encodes CAWNTQGPGELFF.

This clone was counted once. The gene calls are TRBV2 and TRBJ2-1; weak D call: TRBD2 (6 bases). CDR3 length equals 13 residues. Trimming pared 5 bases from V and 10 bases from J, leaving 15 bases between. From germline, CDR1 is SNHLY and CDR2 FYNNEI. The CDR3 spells CASSPREDAEQFF. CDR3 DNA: TGTGCCAGCAGTCCTAGGGAGGACGCCGAGCAGTTCTTC.

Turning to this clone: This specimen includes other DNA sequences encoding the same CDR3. CDR3 coding DNA: TGTGCCAGCTCACGGACGGGTAATCAGCCCCAGCATTTT. Translated, it gives CASSRTGNQPQHF. V and J are TRBV18 and TRBJ1-5; D not certain. Trimming removed 4 bases from V and 4 bases from J, with 8 bases in between. This CDR3 comprises 13 residues. Germline lookup yields CDR1 KGHSH and CDR2 LQKENI.

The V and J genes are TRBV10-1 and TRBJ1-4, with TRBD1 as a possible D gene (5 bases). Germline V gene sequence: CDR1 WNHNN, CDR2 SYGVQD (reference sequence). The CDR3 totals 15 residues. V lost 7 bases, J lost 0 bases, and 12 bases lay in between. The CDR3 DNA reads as TGCGCCAGCACCCTGACAGCTCCAACTAATGAAAAACTGTTTTTT. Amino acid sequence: CASTLTAPTNEKLFF.

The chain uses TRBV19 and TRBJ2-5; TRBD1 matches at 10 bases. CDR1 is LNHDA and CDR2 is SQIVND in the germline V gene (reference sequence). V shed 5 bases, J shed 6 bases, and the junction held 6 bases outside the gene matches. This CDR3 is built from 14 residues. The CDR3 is CASSLTGGAQTQYF. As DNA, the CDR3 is TGTGCCAGTAGTTTGACAGGGGGCGCGCAGACCCAGTACTTC. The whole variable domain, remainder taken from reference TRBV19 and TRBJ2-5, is DGGITQSPKYLFRKEGQNVTLSCEQNLNHDAMYWYRQDPGQGLRLIYYSQIVNDFQKGDIAEGYSVSREKKESFPLTVTSAQKNPTAFYLCASSLTGGAQTQYFGPGTRLLVL.

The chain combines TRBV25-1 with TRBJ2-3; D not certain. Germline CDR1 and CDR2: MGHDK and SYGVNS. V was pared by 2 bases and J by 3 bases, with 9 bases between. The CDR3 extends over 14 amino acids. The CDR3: CASSEPTRTDTQYF. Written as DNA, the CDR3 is TGTGCCAGCAGTGAACCCACGAGAACAGATACGCAGTATTTT.

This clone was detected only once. The CDR3 loop reads CASSQANFSIEDTQYF. The CDR3 nucleotides read TGCGCCAGCAGCCAAGCCAACTTTAGCATTGAAGATACGCAGTATTTT. This chain joins TRBV4-1 and TRBJ2-3; D is unclear. Trimming removed 1 base from V and 5 bases from J, with 16 bases in between. From germline, CDR1 is MGHRA and CDR2 YSYEKL. The CDR3 spans 16 residues.

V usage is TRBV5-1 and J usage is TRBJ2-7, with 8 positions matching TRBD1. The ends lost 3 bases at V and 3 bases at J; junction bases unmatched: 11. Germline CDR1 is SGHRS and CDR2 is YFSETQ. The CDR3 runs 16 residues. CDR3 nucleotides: TGCGCCAGCAGCTCCGACAGGGGTTCGGTCGTCTACGAGCAGTACTTC. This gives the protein CASSSDRGSVVYEQYF.

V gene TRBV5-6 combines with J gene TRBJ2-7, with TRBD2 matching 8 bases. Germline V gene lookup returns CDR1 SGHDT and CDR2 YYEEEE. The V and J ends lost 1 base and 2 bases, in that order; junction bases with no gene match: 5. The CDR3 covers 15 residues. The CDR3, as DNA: TGTGCCAGCAGCTTGTTTAGCGGGACTCCCTACGAGCAGTACTTC. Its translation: CASSLFSGTPYEQYF.

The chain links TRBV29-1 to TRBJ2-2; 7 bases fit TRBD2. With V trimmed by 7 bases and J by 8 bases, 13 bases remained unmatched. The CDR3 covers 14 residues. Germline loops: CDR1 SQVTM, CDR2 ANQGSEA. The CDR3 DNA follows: TGCAGCGGGCACTTAGCGGGCGTGGGGGGGGAGCTGTTTTTT. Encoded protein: CSGHLAGVGGELFF.

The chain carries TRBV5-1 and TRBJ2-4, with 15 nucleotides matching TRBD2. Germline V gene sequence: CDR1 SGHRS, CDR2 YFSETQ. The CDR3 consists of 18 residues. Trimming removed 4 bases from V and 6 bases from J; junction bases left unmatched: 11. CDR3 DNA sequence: TGCGCCAGCAGCCCTGGACTAGCGGGAGGGCCATCGGGAAACATTCAGTACTTC. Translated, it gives CASSPGLAGGPSGNIQYF.

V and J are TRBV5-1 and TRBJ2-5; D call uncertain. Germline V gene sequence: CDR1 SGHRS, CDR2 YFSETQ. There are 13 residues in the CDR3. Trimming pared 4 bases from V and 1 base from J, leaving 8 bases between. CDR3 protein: CASSLFPQETQYF. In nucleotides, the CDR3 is TGCGCCAGCAGCCTCTTCCCCCAAGAGACCCAGTACTTC.

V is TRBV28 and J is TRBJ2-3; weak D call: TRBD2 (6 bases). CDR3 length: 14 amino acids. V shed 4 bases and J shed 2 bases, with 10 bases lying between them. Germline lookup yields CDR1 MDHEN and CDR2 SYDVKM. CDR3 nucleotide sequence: TGTGCCAGCAGTTCCCGGGAGATCACAGATACGCAGTATTTT. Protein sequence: CASSSREITDTQYF.

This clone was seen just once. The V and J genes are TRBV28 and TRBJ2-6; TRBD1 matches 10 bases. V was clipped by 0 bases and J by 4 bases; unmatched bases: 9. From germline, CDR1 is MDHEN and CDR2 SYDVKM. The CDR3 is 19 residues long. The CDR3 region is CASSLWAGQGRFGANVLTF. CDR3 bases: TGTGCCAGCAGTTTATGGGCGGGACAGGGGCGTTTCGGGGCCAACGTCCTGACTTTC.

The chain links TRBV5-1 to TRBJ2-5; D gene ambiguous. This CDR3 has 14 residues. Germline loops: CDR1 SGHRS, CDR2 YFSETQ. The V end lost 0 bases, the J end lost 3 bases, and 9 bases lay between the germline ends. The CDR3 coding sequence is TGCGCCAGCAGCTTGGGACAAGATGAAGAGACCCAGTACTTC. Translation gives CASSLGQDEETQYF.